Following are 26 T cell receptor beta chains from one sample sequenced in a study of response to subunit inactivated influenza vaccine. A single record per CDR3 protein comes from TCRdb applying MiXCR to the RT-PCR reads. The repertoire has some 200,000 distinct CDR3 sequences, roughly 12% of them found once; the top ten carry about 29%. The same sample was also used in a study of T cells expressing NK-cell markers. From that paper: Template switching by 5'RACE with UMIs generated the TCR beta cDNA.

The sample was CD8+ T cells sorted from PBMCs, taken less than 13 days after vaccination. The receptors were gathered from a man in his fifties or sixties who received an inactivated influenza vaccine.

This clonotype has just a few counts. The genes are TRBV20-1 and TRBJ2-7; 11 bases match TRBD2. Losses at the gene ends were 5 bases for V and 2 bases for J; bases not matched to a gene: 17. Looked up from germline, CDR1 is DFQATT and CDR2 is SNEGSKA (reference sequence). The CDR3 consists of 18 residues. The CDR3 DNA follows: TGCAGTGCTCCCCCCTTCCTAGCGGGAGGACGTCTCCCCTACGAGCAGTACTTC. Translation: CSAPPFLAGGRLPYEQYF.

This clonotype was counted a few times. The chain links TRBV9 to TRBJ2-7, with D maybe TRBD2 (6 bases). CDR1 and CDR2 from the germline V gene are SGDLS and YYNGEE. V was cut by 0 bases and J by 4 bases, with 17 bases left in between. CDR3 length: 16 amino acids. This chain's CDR3 is CASSVGDLGGGYEQYF. The CDR3 DNA reads as TGTGCCAGCAGCGTAGGGGATTTGGGGGGTGGATACGAGCAGTACTTC. The variable domain in full, completed from reference TRBV9 and TRBJ2-7, reads DSGVTQTPKHLITATGQRVTLRCSPRSGDLSVYWYQQSLDQGLQFLIQYYNGEERAKGNILERFSAQQFPDLHSELNLSSLELGDSALYFCASSVGDLGGGYEQYFGPGTRLTVT.

The chain combines TRBV2 with TRBJ2-1; D gene unclear. The germline CDR1 and CDR2 sequences are SNHLY and FYNNEI. This CDR3 contains 14 residues. V lost 7 bases and J 5 bases, leaving 15 bases between the germline ends. This chain's CDR3 is CASTSGVGNNEQFF. CDR3 nucleotide sequence: TGTGCCAGCACTTCCGGTGTAGGGAACAATGAGCAGTTCTTC.

This chain joins TRBV28 and TRBJ1-1, with no clear D. V was pared by 5 bases and J by 6 bases, with 19 bases between. This CDR3 comprises 15 residues. Germline CDR1 MDHEN, CDR2 SYDVKM. The CDR3 region is CASSPTMVTSSEAFF. The CDR3 bases are TGTGCCAGCAGTCCCACCATGGTCACGAGTTCTGAAGCTTTCTTT.

CDR3 sequence: CASTPILGNEQYF. In DNA, the CDR3 is TGTGCCAGCACCCCTATCCTCGGGAACGAGCAGTACTTC. This rearrangement joins TRBV7-9 to TRBJ2-7, with D perhaps matching TRBD2 (5 bases). Trimming took off 7 bases at V and 5 bases at J, with 15 bases between the two ends. The CDR3 totals 13 residues. CDR1 is SEHNR and CDR2 is FQNEAQ in the germline V gene (reference sequence).

This clonotype was picked up a small number of times. CDR3 residues: CASRYPGTTIYNEQFF. The DNA of the CDR3 is TGTGCCAGCAGATACCCGGGGACTACCATTTACAATGAGCAGTTCTTC. This chain links TRBV6-2 or TRBV6-3 with TRBJ2-1, with TRBD2 matching over 7 bases. The CDR3 has 16 amino acids. The V segment lost 6 bases and the J segment 4 bases; nucleotides outside the gene matches: 12. Germline CDR1 and CDR2: MNHEY and SVGEGT.

The chain is built from TRBV2 and TRBJ2-3; maybe TRBD2 (5 bases). CDR3 length: 17 residues. Germline loops: CDR1 SNHLY, CDR2 FYNNEI. Trimming left V 11 bases short and J 6 bases short, with 30 bases between. The CDR3 region has the DNA TGTGCCTTCTGTTTTGCGGTCGCGGGCGGCCCCGGCGATACGCAGTATTTT. As protein: CAFCFAVAGGPGDTQYF.

Many counts were recorded for this clonotype. The gene calls are TRBV29-1 and TRBJ2-7; maybe TRBD2 (7 bases). CDR3 length equals 15 residues. The ends were cut back, 1 base at V and 2 bases at J, with 15 bases in the middle. Germline values: CDR1 SQVTM, CDR2 ANQGSEA. The CDR3 protein is CSVEVLGGAAYEQYF. The CDR3 DNA reads as TGCAGCGTTGAAGTCTTAGGGGGGGCCGCCTACGAGCAGTACTTC.

This chain links TRBV6-2 or TRBV6-3 with TRBJ2-1, with 7 bases fitting TRBD2. CDR1 is MNHEY and CDR2 is SVGEGT in the germline V gene. The CDR3 runs to 13 residues. V lost 10 bases and J lost 8; bases outside the gene matches: 11. The CDR3 loop reads CATSPGGTDEQFF. The CDR3 DNA follows: TGTGCCACCTCACCCGGGGGGACGGATGAGCAGTTCTTC.

The chain recombines TRBV30 with TRBJ2-7; a weak D match, TRBD2 (6 bases). Trimming shortened V by 0 bases and J by 2 bases, and 11 bases separated the two germline ends. This CDR3 has 14 amino acids. Germline assignment: CDR1 GTSNPN and CDR2 SVGIG (reference sequence). Here the CDR3 DNA reads TGTGCCTGGAGTGTTTGGGAGGCCGCCTACGAGCAGTACTTC. Residues: CAWSVWEAAYEQYF.

This clonotype was detected only a few times. This chain connects TRBV6-1 to TRBJ1-2, with D unclear. Trimming stripped 7 bases from V and 0 bases from J, with 12 bases between. The CDR3 loop spans 14 amino acids. Germline V gene data show CDR1 as MNHNS and CDR2 as SASEGT. CDR3 region: CASTETQTNYGYTF. The CDR3 DNA reads TGTGCCAGCACCGAGACACAAACTAACTATGGCTACACCTTC.

The CDR3 is CASNLAGGPYNEQFF. The CDR3 nucleotides are TGTGCCAGCAACCTAGCGGGGGGCCCCTACAATGAGCAGTTCTTC. This chain joins TRBV12-3 or TRBV12-4 and TRBJ2-1, with 11 bases aligning to TRBD2. V shed 7 bases and J 2 bases; nucleotides not matched to a gene: 4. The CDR3 extends over 15 amino acids.

A few counts support this clonotype. The V and J genes are TRBV10-3 and TRBJ1-1; 7 bases fit TRBD1. CDR3 size: 15 residues. J lost 5 bases, V lost 3 bases, and 9 bases had no gene match. In germline, CDR1 is ENHRY, CDR2 SYGVKD. Written as DNA, the CDR3 is TGTGCCATCAGTGAACGGACAGGTCCTTGGACTGAAGCTTTCTTT. Translation: CAISERTGPWTEAFF.

This rearrangement joins TRBV4-3 to TRBJ2-4; D is unclear. The CDR3 has 13 residues. CDR1 is LGHNA and CDR2 is YSLEER in the germline V gene. V lost 3 bases, J lost 1 base, and 4 bases lay in between. The CDR3 protein is CASSQTAKNIQYF. CDR3 nucleotides: TGCGCCAGCAGCCAGACGGCCAAAAACATTCAGTACTTC.

This clonotype was seen more than once but under ten times. The V call is TRBV11-2, the J call TRBJ2-1; no firm D call. Germline V gives CDR1 SGHAT, CDR2 FQNNGV. The CDR3 spans 15 residues. V was trimmed by 5 bases and J by 0 bases, leaving 11 bases between them. In DNA, the CDR3 is TGTGCCAGCAGCCAAACCAGGAGCTCCTACAATGAGCAGTTCTTC. Amino acids: CASSQTRSSYNEQFF.

This clonotype was picked up a small number of times. The chain couples TRBV27 to TRBJ1-5; possible D gene TRBD1, 6 bases. The CDR3 is 16 amino acids. Germline-derived CDR1 and CDR2 are MNHEY and SMNVEV (reference sequence). V was trimmed by 5 bases and J by 9 bases, leaving 23 bases between them. The CDR3 spells CASSPLNREGGWPQHF. CDR3 bases: TGTGCCAGCAGTCCCTTAAACAGGGAGGGGGGGTGGCCCCAGCATTTT.

This chain connects TRBV4-3 to TRBJ2-7; D may correspond to TRBD1 or TRBD2 (6 bases each). CDR1 is LGHNA and CDR2 is YSLEER in the germline V gene. Trimming took off 0 bases at V and 1 base at J, with 10 bases between the two ends. The CDR3 has 15 amino acids. The DNA of the CDR3 is TGCGCCAGCAGCCAAGAGGGGGGCGCTTCCTACGAGCAGTACTTC. Its protein product is CASSQEGGASYEQYF.

This clonotype was counted ten times or more. The chain uses TRBV3-1 and TRBJ2-3; 10 bases match TRBD2. The V gene end was trimmed by 0 bases and the J gene end by 4 bases; junction bases not matched to a gene: 7. Germline V CDR1 and CDR2: LGHDT, YNNKEL (reference sequence). The CDR3 extends over 17 amino acids. Written as DNA, the CDR3 is TGTGCCAGCAGCCAAGATAGAGCGGGGGGGCGGTCAGATACGCAGTATTTT. Its protein product is CASSQDRAGGRSDTQYF.

The table lists this clonotype with a count of one. An end of the junction differs from the germline gene, which may be a read error. The chain uses TRBV7-9 and TRBJ2-3, with 10 bases identical to TRBD1. Germline CDR1 is SEHNR and CDR2 is FQNEAQ (reference sequence). The CDR3 is 13 amino acids. The CDR3 nucleotides read TGTGCCTCCCGGACAGGGGGGACAGATACGAAGTATTTT. Protein: CASRTGGTDTKYF.

This rearrangement joins TRBV4-3 to TRBJ2-7; TRBD2 matches 9 bases. The CDR3 sequence is 15 residues long. V gave up 5 bases and J gave up 2 bases; unmatched junction bases: 7. Per germline, CDR1 LGHNA and CDR2 YSLEER. CDR3 region: CASSEGSSGTYEQYF. The CDR3 bases are TGCGCCAGCAGCGAAGGCTCTAGCGGGACCTACGAGCAGTACTTC.

Only a few counts were recorded for this clonotype. The V and J genes are TRBV27 and TRBJ1-1; D is perhaps TRBD1 (5 bases). The CDR3 has 12 amino acids. V was trimmed by 6 bases and J by 5 bases, leaving 10 bases between them. CDR1 is MNHEY and CDR2 is SMNVEV in the germline V gene (reference sequence). CDR3 bases: TGTGCCAGCAGAGGGGTGGGAACTGAAGCTTTCTTT. Translation: CASRGVGTEAFF.

The genes are TRBV20-1 and TRBJ2-7; weak D call: TRBD2 (5 bases). The CDR3 runs 14 residues. Germline lookup yields CDR1 DFQATT and CDR2 SNEGSKA (reference sequence). V lost 3 bases to trimming and J lost 3 bases, with 15 bases between them. Here the CDR3 reads CSASAEELYYEQYF. In nucleotides, the CDR3 is TGCAGTGCTAGTGCGGAGGAGCTATACTACGAGCAGTACTTC.

V usage is TRBV12-3 or TRBV12-4 and J usage is TRBJ2-1; D might be TRBD2 (6 bases). Trimming cost V 2 bases and J 6 bases, with 14 bases left between them. This CDR3 spans 15 amino acids. The CDR3 here is CASSLFSGVTNEQFF. CDR3 in DNA: TGTGCCAGCAGTTTATTTTCGGGGGTTACCAATGAGCAGTTCTTC.

The CDR3 region is CSARDAPVLRNTIYF. The CDR3 nucleotides read TGCAGTGCTAGAGATGCGCCTGTTTTGCGGAACACCATATATTTT. V gene TRBV20-1 combines with J gene TRBJ1-3; D remains unclear. Trimming removed 0 bases at V and 7 bases at J, with 16 bases between. The length of the CDR3 is 15 residues. Germline values: CDR1 DFQATT, CDR2 SNEGSKA (reference sequence).

There are a few counts of this clonotype. The rearrangement uses TRBV6-1 and TRBJ2-2; the match to TRBD1 covers 11 bases. J lost 4 bases, V lost 5 bases, and 3 bases had no gene match. The CDR3 covers 15 residues. CDR1 and CDR2 (germline): MNHNS, SASEGT. CDR3 DNA: TGTGCCAGCAGTAGGACAGGGGGCAGCACCGGGGAGCTGTTTTTT. Translating it yields CASSRTGGSTGELFF.

This clonotype has a handful of counts. This chain joins TRBV7-2 and TRBJ2-7, with D possibly being TRBD1 (6 bases). The CDR3 has 15 residues. The V end was cut by 5 bases, the J end by 6 bases, with 20 bases between. Germline CDR1 and CDR2: SGHTA and FQGNSA. CDR3 coding DNA: TGTGCCAGCAGCCGTAGAGGGGGTTTCGGTAGCGAGCAGTACTTC. Amino acid sequence: CASSRRGGFGSEQYF.